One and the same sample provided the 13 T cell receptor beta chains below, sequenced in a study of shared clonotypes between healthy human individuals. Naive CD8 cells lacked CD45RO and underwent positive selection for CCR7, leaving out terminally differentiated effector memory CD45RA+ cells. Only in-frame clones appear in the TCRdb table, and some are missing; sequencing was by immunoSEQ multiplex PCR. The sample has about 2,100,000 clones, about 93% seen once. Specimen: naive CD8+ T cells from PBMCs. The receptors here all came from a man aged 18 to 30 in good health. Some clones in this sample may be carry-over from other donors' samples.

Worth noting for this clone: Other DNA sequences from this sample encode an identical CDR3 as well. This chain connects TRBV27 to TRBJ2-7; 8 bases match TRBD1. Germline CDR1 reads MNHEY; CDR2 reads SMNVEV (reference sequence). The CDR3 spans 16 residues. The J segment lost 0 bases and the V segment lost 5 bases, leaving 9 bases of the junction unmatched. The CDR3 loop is CASSPSTGVISYEQYF. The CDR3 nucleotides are TGTGCCAGCAGTCCGTCGACAGGGGTTATCTCCTACGAGCAGTACTTC.

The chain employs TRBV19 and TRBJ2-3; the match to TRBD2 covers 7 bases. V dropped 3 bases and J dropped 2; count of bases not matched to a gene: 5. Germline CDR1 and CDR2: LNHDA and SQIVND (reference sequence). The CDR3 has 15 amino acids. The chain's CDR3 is CASSIGAGVTDTQYF. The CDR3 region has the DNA TGTGCCAGTAGTATCGGGGCGGGAGTCACAGATACGCAGTATTTT.

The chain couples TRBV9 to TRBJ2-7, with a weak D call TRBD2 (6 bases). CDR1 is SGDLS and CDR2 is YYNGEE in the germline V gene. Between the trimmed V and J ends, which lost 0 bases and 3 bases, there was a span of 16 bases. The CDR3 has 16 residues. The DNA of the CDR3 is TGTGCCAGCAGCGTAGATGTAGCGGCAGGTGGCTACGAGCAGTACTTC. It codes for CASSVDVAAGGYEQYF.

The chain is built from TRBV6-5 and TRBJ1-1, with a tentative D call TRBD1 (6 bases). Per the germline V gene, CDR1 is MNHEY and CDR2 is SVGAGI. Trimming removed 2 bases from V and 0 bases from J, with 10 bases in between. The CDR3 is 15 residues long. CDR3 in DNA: TGTGCCAGCAGTTACGAGCCAGGGGTGAACACTGAAGCTTTCTTT. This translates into CASSYEPGVNTEAFF.

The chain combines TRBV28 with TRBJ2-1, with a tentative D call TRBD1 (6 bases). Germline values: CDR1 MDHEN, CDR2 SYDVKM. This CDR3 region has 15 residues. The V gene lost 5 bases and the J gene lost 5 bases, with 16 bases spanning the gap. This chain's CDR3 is CASSTTRQVHNEQFF. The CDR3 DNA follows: TGTGCCAGCAGTACCACCAGACAGGTCCACAATGAGCAGTTCTTC.

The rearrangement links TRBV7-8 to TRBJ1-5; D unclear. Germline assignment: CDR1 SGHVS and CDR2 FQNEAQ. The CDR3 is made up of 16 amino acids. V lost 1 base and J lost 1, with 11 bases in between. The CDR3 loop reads CASSLVPGHSNQPQHF. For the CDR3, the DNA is TGTGCCAGCAGCTTAGTTCCGGGCCACAGCAATCAGCCCCAGCATTTT.

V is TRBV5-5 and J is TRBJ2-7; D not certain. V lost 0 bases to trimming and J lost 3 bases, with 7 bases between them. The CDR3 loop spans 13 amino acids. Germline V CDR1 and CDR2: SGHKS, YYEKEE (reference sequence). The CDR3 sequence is CASSLGTFYEQYF. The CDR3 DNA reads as TGTGCCAGCAGCTTGGGCACATTCTACGAGCAGTACTTC.

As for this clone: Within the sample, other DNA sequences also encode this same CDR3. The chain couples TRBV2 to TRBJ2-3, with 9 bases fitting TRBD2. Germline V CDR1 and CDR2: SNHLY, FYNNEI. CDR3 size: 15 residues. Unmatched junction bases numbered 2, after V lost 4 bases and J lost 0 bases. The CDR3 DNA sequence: TGTGCCAGCAGTGCTCTAGCGGGGAGCACAGATACGCAGTATTTT. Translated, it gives CASSALAGSTDTQYF.

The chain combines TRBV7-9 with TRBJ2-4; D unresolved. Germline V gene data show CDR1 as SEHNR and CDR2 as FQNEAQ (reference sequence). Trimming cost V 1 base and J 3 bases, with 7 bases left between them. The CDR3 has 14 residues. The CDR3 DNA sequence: TGTGCCAGCAGCTTAGTAAACAGCAAAAACATTCAGTACTTC. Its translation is CASSLVNSKNIQYF.

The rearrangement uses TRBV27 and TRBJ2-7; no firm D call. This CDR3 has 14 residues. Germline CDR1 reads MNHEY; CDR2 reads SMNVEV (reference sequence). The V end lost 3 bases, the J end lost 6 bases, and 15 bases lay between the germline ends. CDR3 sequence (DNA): TGTGCCAGCAGTTTCCGAATTGCCTGGCGCGAGCAGTACTTC. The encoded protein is CASSFRIAWREQYF.

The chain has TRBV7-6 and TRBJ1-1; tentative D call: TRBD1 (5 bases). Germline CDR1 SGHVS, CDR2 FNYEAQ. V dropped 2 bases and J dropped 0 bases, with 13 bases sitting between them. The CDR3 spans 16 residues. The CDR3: CASSLPRATMNTEAFF. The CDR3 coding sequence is TGTGCCAGCAGCTTACCCAGGGCGACAATGAACACTGAAGCTTTCTTT.

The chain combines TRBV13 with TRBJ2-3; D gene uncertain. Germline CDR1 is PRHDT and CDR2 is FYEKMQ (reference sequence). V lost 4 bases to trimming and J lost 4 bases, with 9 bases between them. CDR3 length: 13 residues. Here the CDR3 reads CASSSDPADTQYF. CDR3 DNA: TGTGCCAGCAGCTCAGACCCGGCAGATACGCAGTATTTT.

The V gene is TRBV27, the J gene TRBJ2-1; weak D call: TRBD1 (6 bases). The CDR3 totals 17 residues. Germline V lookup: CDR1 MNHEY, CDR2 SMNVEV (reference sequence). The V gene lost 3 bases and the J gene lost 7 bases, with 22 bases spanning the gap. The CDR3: CASSFGGVDRWWNEQFF. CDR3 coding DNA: TGTGCCAGCAGTTTTGGAGGTGTTGACAGGTGGTGGAATGAGCAGTTCTTC.